These 13 T cell receptor beta chains were all obtained from the same sample, sequenced in a study of OX40 agonist ivuxolimab in advanced cancers. Method: immunoSEQ multiplex PCR; TCRdb's copy keeps in-frame clones and lacks some. Of 90,000 to 100,000 clones in the sample, 90% were seen once. Sequenced material: CD4+ or CD8+ T cells sorted from blood, taken in a trial of the OX40 agonist ivuxolimab. The receptors here all came from an adult with an advanced solid tumor such as melanoma, head and neck, liver or kidney cancer.

The V and J genes are TRBV28 and TRBJ2-3, with 10 bases identical to TRBD2. This CDR3 has 16 amino acids. CDR1 is MDHEN and CDR2 is SYDVKM in the germline V gene. The V gene end was trimmed by 2 bases and the J gene end by 3 bases; junction bases not matched to a gene: 5. The CDR3 coding sequence is TGTGCCAGCAGTTTAGGGAAACTAGCGGGGACAGATACGCAGTATTTT. Translated: CASSLGKLAGTDTQYF.

In its sample, this clone was seen a few times. The J gene is TRBJ2-1, the V gene TRBV5-1, with TRBD2 matching 12 bases. The CDR3 is made up of 17 amino acids. Germline V gene data show CDR1 as SGHRS and CDR2 as YFSETQ. Trimming took 0 bases from V and 4 from J; bases not matched to a gene: 5. CDR3 loop: CASSLAASGRGYNEQFF. In DNA form, the CDR3 reads TGCGCCAGCAGCTTGGCGGCTAGCGGGAGGGGGTACAATGAGCAGTTCTTC.

This clone was detected once. CDR3 coding DNA: TGTGCCAGCAGCTTCGGACAGGGTGGGAAAAATCAGCCCCAGCATTTT. Residues: CASSFGQGGKNQPQHF. V usage is TRBV5-4 and J usage is TRBJ1-5; 8 nucleotides align to TRBD1. The germline V gene encodes CDR1 SGHNT and CDR2 YYREEE (reference sequence). CDR3 length: 16 amino acids. V was pared by 2 bases and J by 4 bases, with 8 bases of the junction left unmatched. Together with reference TRBV5-4 and TRBJ1-5, the CDR3 gives the full variable domain: ETGVTQSPTHLIKTRGQQVTLRCSSQSGHNTVSWYQQALGQGPQFIFQYYREEENGRGNFPPRFSGLQFPNYSSELNVNALELDDSALYLCASSFGQGGKNQPQHFGDGTRLSIL.

The V call is TRBV19, the J call TRBJ1-2; tentatively, D is TRBD1 (5 bases). In germline, CDR1 is LNHDA, CDR2 SQIVND (reference sequence). The CDR3 consists of 16 residues. V was cut by 8 bases and J by 0 bases, with 19 bases left in between. CDR3 nucleotides: TGTGCCAGTCGGCGGCAAAGGGGCTCCACTAACTATGGCTACACCTTC. Translating it yields CASRRQRGSTNYGYTF.

V and J are TRBV19 and TRBJ1-3, with D unclear. V dropped 6 bases and J dropped 0 bases, with 9 bases sitting between them. The CDR3 runs to 14 residues. Germline assignment: CDR1 LNHDA and CDR2 SQIVND (reference sequence). The CDR3 DNA is TGTGCCAGTAGAGACGGTGGCTCTGGAAACACCATATATTTT. It translates to CASRDGGSGNTIYF.

The rearrangement joins TRBV19 to TRBJ1-1; no clear D gene. CDR3 size: 14 residues. V gave up 3 bases and J gave up 5 bases, with 13 bases separating them. The germline CDR1 and CDR2 sequences are LNHDA and SQIVND (reference sequence). The CDR3 loop reads CASSMWGLDTEAFF. The CDR3 DNA is TGTGCCAGTAGTATGTGGGGTTTGGATACTGAAGCTTTCTTT.

The chain carries TRBV4-1 and TRBJ2-7; tentatively, D is TRBD2 (6 bases). This CDR3 is 13 amino acids long. Germline V gene sequence: CDR1 MGHRA, CDR2 YSYEKL. Deletions cut 6 bases from V and 1 base from J, with 10 bases between. CDR3: CASRSGGSYEQYF. In nucleotides, the CDR3 is TGCGCCAGCAGAAGTGGAGGGTCCTACGAGCAGTACTTC.

The V gene is TRBV6-6, the J gene TRBJ2-1, with 13 nucleotides matching TRBD2. With V trimmed by 5 bases and J by 8 bases, 6 bases remained unmatched. CDR3 length: 15 amino acids. CDR1 and CDR2 from the germline V gene are MNHNY and SVGAGI (reference sequence). CDR3 sequence (DNA): TGTGCCAGCAGTGGACTAGCGGGAGATCTGGATGAGCAGTTCTTC. Its translation: CASSGLAGDLDEQFF.

The chain is built from TRBV5-1 and TRBJ2-7, with 8 bases fitting TRBD2. J was trimmed by 6 bases and V by 1 base; bases with no gene match: 3. Germline V gene lookup returns CDR1 SGHRS and CDR2 YFSETQ. The CDR3 sequence is 13 residues long. CDR3: CASSLRREGEQYF. For the CDR3, the DNA is TGCGCCAGCAGCTTGCGACGGGAGGGCGAGCAGTACTTC.

J is TRBJ1-5 and V is TRBV7-7, with D hard to call. This CDR3 spans 19 amino acids. CDR1 is SSHAT and CDR2 is FNYEAQ in the germline V gene (reference sequence). V was cut by 0 bases and J by 0 bases, with 18 bases left in between. CDR3 sequence: CASSLAPGDIFNSNQPQHF. CDR3 DNA sequence: TGTGCCAGCAGCTTAGCCCCCGGAGACATTTTCAATAGCAATCAGCCCCAGCATTTT. The variable domain in full, completed from reference TRBV7-7 and TRBJ1-5, reads GAGVSQSPRYKVTKRGQDVTLRCDPISSHATLYWYQQALGQGPEFLTYFNYEAQPDKSGLPSDRFSAERPEGSISTLTIQRTEQRDSAMYRCASSLAPGDIFNSNQPQHFGDGTRLSIL.

The chain is built from TRBV5-5 and TRBJ2-7; a possible D gene is TRBD1 (6 bases). Trimming removed 0 bases from V and 13 bases from J, with 14 bases in between. Germline V gene data show CDR1 as SGHKS and CDR2 as YYEKEE (reference sequence). The CDR3 length is 12 residues. This chain's CDR3 is CASSLASGTQYF. The CDR3 DNA sequence: TGTGCCAGCAGCTTGGCCTCCGGGACACAATACTTC.

This CDR3 is CASSPSRQAGTQYF. CDR3 sequence (DNA): TGTGCCAGCAGTCCCTCAAGGCAGGCGGGTACGCAGTATTTT. V is TRBV6-5 and J is TRBJ2-3, with a weak D call TRBD2 (5 bases). Germline-derived CDR1 and CDR2 are MNHEY and SVGAGI. The CDR3 length is 14 residues. Trimming cost V 5 bases and J 8 bases, with 17 bases left between them.

This rearrangement joins TRBV11-3 to TRBJ1-1; TRBD1 is a possible D gene (5 bases). Germline CDR1 is SGHNT and CDR2 is YENEEA. Between the trimmed V and J ends, which lost 0 bases and 6 bases, there was a span of 20 bases. The CDR3 sequence is 17 residues long. The CDR3 nucleotides are TGTGCCAGCAGCTTAGATCAGGGCCCGAACGGGTCCTCTGAAGCTTTCTTT. Its protein product is CASSLDQGPNGSSEAFF.